Ten or more counts support the clone carrying this TCR beta chain. Amplification yielded TCR beta CDR3 regions, with RNA transcripts as the source. The TCR CDR3 was amplified in a first-round RT-PCR using the HTBI primer set. One entry per CDR3 protein, called by TCRdb with MiXCR from the multiplex PCR reads. The repertoire has hundreds of thousands of distinct CDR3 sequences, roughly 20% of them found once; the top ten carry 34%. Clinical symptoms, serum thyroxine and TRAb, thyroid ultrasound and orbital computed tomography together formed the diagnostic basis. This sample stems from a study of T cells in Graves' hyperthyroidism and ophthalmopathy. V dropped 2 bases and J dropped 5; count of bases not matched to a gene: 19. The CDR3 sequence is 19 residues long. Germline assignment: CDR1 DFQATT and CDR2 SNEGSKA (reference sequence).

The source material was blood. The receptor's source is a man under 40 with Graves' ophthalmopathy. The V call is TRBV20-1, the J call TRBJ2-7; 12 nucleotides agree with TRBD1. CDR3 loop: CSARWEGQGATRDRHEQYF. The CDR3 nucleotides read TGCAGTGCTAGATGGGAGGGACAGGGGGCAACGCGGGACCGCCACGAGCAGTACTTC.